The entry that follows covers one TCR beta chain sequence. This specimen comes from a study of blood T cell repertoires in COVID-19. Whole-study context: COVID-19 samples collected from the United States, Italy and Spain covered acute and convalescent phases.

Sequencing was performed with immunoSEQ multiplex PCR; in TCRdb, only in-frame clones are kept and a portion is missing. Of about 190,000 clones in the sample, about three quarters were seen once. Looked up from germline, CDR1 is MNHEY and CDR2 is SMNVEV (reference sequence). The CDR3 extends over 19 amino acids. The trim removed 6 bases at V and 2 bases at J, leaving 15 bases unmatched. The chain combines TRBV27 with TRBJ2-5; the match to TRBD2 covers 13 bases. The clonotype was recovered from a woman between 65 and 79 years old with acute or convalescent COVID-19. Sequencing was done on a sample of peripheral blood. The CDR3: CASSETGPTSGGTQETQYF. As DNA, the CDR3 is TGTGCCAGCAGCGAGACGGGTCCGACTAGCGGGGGGACGCAAGAGACCCAGTACTTC.